Below are 23 T cell receptor beta chains sequenced from a single sample in a study of CD4 and CD8 cells across lung adenocarcinoma regions (dated by TCRdb to 2017 to 2018). The library was generated by PCR. This sample was sequenced with a HiSeq X Ten. TCRdb took the public reads, trimmed them with fastp at Q25, ran MiXCR for clone calling and kept in-frame beta chains. Each CDR3 protein gets just one entry, which takes the most common genes and DNA from the rows behind it. The sample table contains some 5,000 distinct CDR3 sequences; only one count was recorded for 62% of them. The biggest ten clones account for around 25% of the sample. Material for sequencing was CD4+ T cells from the center of a lung tumor. The cell subset or site label for this specimen denotes: tumor center region. Receptor source: a female donor with lung adenocarcinoma. The CD4 and CD8 labels of this study may be unreliable.

The V gene is TRBV7-2, the J gene TRBJ2-1, with TRBD1 matching over 9 bases. Germline V gives CDR1 SGHTA, CDR2 FQGNSA. The CDR3 spans 14 residues. V shed 7 bases, J shed 5 bases, and the junction held 6 bases outside the gene matches. CDR3 in amino acids: CASTQGQGNNEQFF. The CDR3 nucleotides are TGTGCCAGCACGCAGGGACAGGGCAACAATGAGCAGTTCTTC.

This chain connects TRBV20-1 to TRBJ2-5, with D unresolved. The CDR3 extends over 9 amino acids. Per germline, CDR1 DFQATT and CDR2 SNEGSKA (reference sequence). V lost 5 bases, J lost 6 bases, and 4 bases lay in between. The CDR3 region is CSAGKTQYF. In DNA form, the CDR3 reads TGCAGTGCTGGTAAGACCCAGTACTTC.

This chain joins TRBV12-3 or TRBV12-4 and TRBJ2-5, with 10 bases aligning to TRBD2. The J call may be incorrect, as the DNA end agrees better with TRBJ2-7. CDR3 size: 13 residues. The CDR3 DNA reads as TGTGCCACCCGACTAGCGGGTCACTACGAGCAGTACTTC. Residues: CATRLAGHYEQYF.

V usage is TRBV11-1 and J usage is TRBJ2-3; TRBD1 aligns across 7 bases. Near its end, the DNA agrees better with TRBJ2-7, so the J call may be wrong. Per germline, CDR1 SGHAT and CDR2 FQDESV (reference sequence). The CDR3 covers 17 residues. DNA for the CDR3: TGTGCCAGCAGCCCTGGACAGGCTTCAACAGCCACAGATACGCAGTACTTC. Amino acid sequence: CASSPGQASTATDTQYF.

The chain uses TRBV12-3 or TRBV12-4 and TRBJ2-2; no clear D. The V gene lost 7 bases and the J gene lost 1 base, with 10 bases spanning the gap. This CDR3 comprises 14 residues. CDR3 DNA sequence: TGTGCCAGCACCCTGAATAAGAACACCGGGGAGCTGTTTTTT. This sequence encodes CASTLNKNTGELFF.

This clonotype is termed large. J is TRBJ2-1 and V is TRBV6-1, with TRBD1 as a possible D gene (6 bases). Trimming pared 8 bases from V and 1 base from J, leaving 27 bases between. This CDR3 comprises 19 residues. Germline values: CDR1 MNHNS, CDR2 SASEGT. CDR3 sequence (DNA): TGTGCCAGCGCTCGGGCCTCACAGGCTGGGGGCAGGTCCTACAATGAGCAGTTCTTC. Encoded protein: CASARASQAGGRSYNEQFF.

The gene calls are TRBV6-1 and TRBJ1-2; 7 bases are a match to TRBD1. This CDR3 region has 15 residues. V lost 2 bases, J lost 2 bases, and 5 bases stayed unmatched. From germline, CDR1 is MNHNS and CDR2 SASEGT. The CDR3 bases are TGTGCCAGCAGTGAATATAAACAGGGGAACTATGGCTACACCTTC. This codes for CASSEYKQGNYGYTF.

By share, this clonotype ranks as large (0.1 to 1%). The CDR3 sequence: CARSYPGPSTDTQYF. The CDR3, as DNA: TGTGCCAGAAGCTACCCGGGACCAAGCACAGATACGCAGTATTTT. The J gene is TRBJ2-3, the V gene TRBV5-3; D tentatively reads TRBD1 or TRBD2 (5 bases each). TRBV5-3 counts as an open reading frame of uncertain function. There are 15 residues in the CDR3. V lost 3 bases to trimming and J lost 0 bases, with 11 bases between them.

This clonotype was observed a single time. An end of the junction does not agree with germline; a read error may underlie this. The rearrangement links TRBV27 to TRBJ2-5; TRBD2 is a possible D gene (7 bases). CDR1 and CDR2 (germline): MNHEY, SMNVEV (reference sequence). The CDR3 is 16 amino acids. The CDR3, as DNA: TGTGCCAGCGGGGGCCGTGGGGTAGCGGGCCAAGAGACGCAGTACTTC. This sequence encodes CASGGRGVAGQETQYF.

This clonotype was detected only once. The chain combines TRBV6-1 with TRBJ2-1, with D unresolved. Germline-derived CDR1 and CDR2 are MNHNS and SASEGT. Trimming took off 0 bases at V and 6 bases at J, with 9 bases between the two ends. CDR3 length equals 14 residues. In nucleotides, the CDR3 is TGTGCCAGCAGTGAAGCGGTGAGCGTCAATGAGCAGTTCTTC. It encodes CASSEAVSVNEQFF.

The sample holds one count of this clonotype. The genes are TRBV6-1 and TRBJ2-1; perhaps TRBD1 as D (6 bases). Trimming left V 2 bases short and J 0 bases short, with 8 bases between. Germline loops: CDR1 MNHNS, CDR2 SASEGT. This CDR3 is 15 amino acids long. The CDR3 protein is CASSEQGGSYNEQFF. CDR3 nucleotide sequence: TGTGCCAGCAGTGAACAAGGGGGCTCCTACAATGAGCAGTTCTTC.

On this clonotype: Mismatch with germline at one junction end may stem from a read error. The chain couples TRBV6-1 to TRBJ2-1, with D maybe TRBD2 (5 bases). From germline, CDR1 is MNHNS and CDR2 SASEGT. CDR3 length equals 16 residues. CDR3 residues: CASSGESGGPHGEQFF. The CDR3 nucleotides are TGTGCCAGCAGCGGCGAGAGCGGTGGGCCCCACGGGGAGCAGTTTTTC.

This clonotype was seen more than once but under ten times. J is TRBJ2-1 and V is TRBV27; 8 bases are a match to TRBD2. The CDR3 contains 17 residues. V was pared by 2 bases and J by 4 bases, with 10 bases of the junction left unmatched. CDR1 and CDR2 from the germline V gene are MNHEY and SMNVEV (reference sequence). This CDR3 is CASSLKGLAGGYNEQFF. CDR3 bases: TGTGCCAGCAGTTTAAAGGGGTTGGCGGGAGGTTACAATGAGCAGTTCTTC.

This clonotype has just one count. CDR3 nucleotides: TGTGCCAGCACCACTGTAGCGGGAGGCTACAATGAGCAGTTCTTC. This translates into CASTTVAGGYNEQFF. J is TRBJ2-1 and V is TRBV6-1, with 10 bases matching TRBD2. J was trimmed by 3 bases and V by 7 bases; bases with no gene match: 6. The V gene's germline CDR1 is MNHNS and CDR2 SASEGT. The CDR3 spans 15 residues.

V gene TRBV6-1 combines with J gene TRBJ2-1; D unresolved. V was pared by 5 bases and J by 7 bases, with 9 bases between. This CDR3 comprises 12 residues. Per the germline V gene, CDR1 is MNHNS and CDR2 is SASEGT. CDR3 residues: CASSQSGNEQFF. The CDR3 DNA is TGTGCCAGCAGTCAGAGTGGGAATGAGCAGTTCTTC.

The gene calls are TRBV6-1 and TRBJ2-5; tentative D call: TRBD2 (5 bases). Germline V gene lookup returns CDR1 MNHNS and CDR2 SASEGT. This CDR3 has 14 residues. CDR3 residues: CAGSGVRDRETQYF. Written as DNA, the CDR3 is TGTGCGGGGAGTGGGGTCCGTGACCGAGAGACCCAGTACTTC.

The chain recombines TRBV7-6 with TRBJ2-1, with TRBD1 identical over 7 bases. Germline V gene data show CDR1 as SGHVS and CDR2 as FNYEAQ. V shed 1 base, J shed 4 bases, and the junction held 7 bases outside the gene matches. CDR3 size: 16 residues. CDR3 residues: CASSLDGTATYNEQFF. The CDR3 region has the DNA TGTGCCAGCAGCTTAGACGGGACAGCCACTTACAATGAGCAGTTCTTC.

The V and J genes are TRBV27 and TRBJ1-1, with 7 bases aligning to TRBD1. From germline, CDR1 is MNHEY and CDR2 SMNVEV (reference sequence). Trimming removed 6 bases from V and 10 bases from J; junction bases left unmatched: 20. The CDR3 loop spans 16 amino acids. The CDR3 DNA reads TGTGCCAGCAGCCGAATGGCCGGACAGGACCTTCGTATAGCTTTCTTT. This translates into CASSRMAGQDLRIAFF.

This clonotype counts as medium-sized. The chain carries TRBV6-1 and TRBJ2-1; D unclear. The CDR3 is 13 amino acids. The germline gives CDR1 MNHNS, CDR2 SASEGT. The V end lost 5 bases, the J end lost 8 bases, and 13 bases lay between the germline ends. CDR3 nucleotide sequence: TGTGCCAGCAGTAAACAGTGGAGCGATGAGCAGTTCTTC. This gives the protein CASSKQWSDEQFF.

By share of the sample, this clonotype is large (0.1 to 1%). The chain is built from TRBV6-1 and TRBJ2-4; TRBD1 agrees at 8 bases. The V segment lost 8 bases and the J segment 5 bases; nucleotides outside the gene matches: 5. Germline V CDR1 and CDR2: MNHNS, SASEGT. The CDR3 length is 13 residues. CDR3 sequence: CASFQTGENIQYF. The DNA of the CDR3 is TGTGCCAGCTTCCAGACAGGGGAAAACATTCAGTACTTC.

V is TRBV6-1 and J is TRBJ2-2; the match to TRBD1 covers 9 bases. Looked up from germline, CDR1 is MNHNS and CDR2 is SASEGT. V lost 8 bases, J lost 7 bases, and 8 bases stayed unmatched. CDR3 length equals 14 residues. CDR3 residues: CASRTGVAGGELFF. CDR3 nucleotides: TGTGCCAGCCGGACAGGGGTAGCGGGCGGGGAGCTGTTTTTT.

The chain employs TRBV6-1 and TRBJ1-5, with D perhaps TRBD1 (6 bases). The CDR3 sequence is 13 residues long. The germline V gene encodes CDR1 MNHNS and CDR2 SASEGT. Trimming shortened V by 11 bases and J by 6 bases, and 17 bases separated the two germline ends. The CDR3 loop is CASLVGGTQPQHF. DNA of the CDR3: TGTGCCTCGTTGGTAGGGGGAACTCAGCCCCAGCATTTT.

J is TRBJ2-1 and V is TRBV6-1, with 11 bases identical to TRBD2. Trimming at V came to 6 bases and at J to 0 bases, leaving 1 base not matched to a gene. There are 15 residues in the CDR3. Germline V lookup: CDR1 MNHNS, CDR2 SASEGT. The CDR3 here is CASRGLAGSYNEQFF. CDR3 bases: TGTGCCAGCAGAGGACTAGCGGGCTCCTACAATGAGCAGTTCTTC.